These 7 T cell receptor beta chains were all obtained from the same sample, sequenced in a study of blood T cell repertoires in COVID-19. The method was immunoSEQ multiplex PCR; TCRdb's version includes in-frame clones alone and lacks a portion of them. The sample records 200,000 to 250,000 clones, roughly 90% being singletons. The sequencing sample was made of peripheral blood. The receptor source for this set is a man in his 60s with COVID-19, enrolled during active disease.

This clone appeared a few times. CDR3 in DNA: TGCGCCAGCAGCCAAGAAAAACGAGGGGGACAGAGCTCCTACGAGCAGTACTTC. This encodes CASSQEKRGGQSSYEQYF. This sequence joins TRBV4-1 and TRBJ2-7; 7 bases agree with TRBD1. The length of the CDR3 is 18 residues. The germline gives CDR1 MGHRA, CDR2 YSYEKL. V lost 0 bases and J lost 0; bases outside the gene matches: 11.

The J gene is TRBJ1-2, the V gene TRBV28; 7 positions agree with TRBD1. CDR3 length equals 15 residues. Germline-derived CDR1 and CDR2 are MDHEN and SYDVKM. Germline trimming cut 3 bases from V and 4 bases from J; bases unmatched to any gene: 8. CDR3 coding DNA: TGTGCCAGCAGTTTGGCAGGGGGTGAGGTCTATGGCTACACCTTC. This encodes CASSLAGGEVYGYTF.

This clone appeared once. The chain has TRBV2 and TRBJ1-5, with D perhaps matching TRBD1 (5 bases). Germline values: CDR1 SNHLY, CDR2 FYNNEI. The CDR3 has 15 residues. V was cut by 0 bases and J by 5 bases, with 11 bases left in between. CDR3 DNA: TGTGCCAGCAGTGAAGCGCGGGGACGGGATCAGCCCCAGCATTTT. Protein sequence: CASSEARGRDQPQHF.

The chain combines TRBV30 with TRBJ2-2; D call uncertain. Germline V lookup: CDR1 GTSNPN, CDR2 SVGIG (reference sequence). The CDR3 has 13 residues. The V end was cut by 2 bases, the J end by 0 bases, with 4 bases between. CDR3 sequence reads: CAWSSANTGELFF. CDR3 in DNA: TGTGCCTGGAGTTCAGCGAACACCGGGGAGCTGTTTTTT. Variable domain in full (rest from reference TRBV30 and TRBJ2-2): SQTIHQWPATLVQPVGSPLSLECTVEGTSNPNLYWYRQAAGRGLQLLFYSVGIGQISSEVPQNLSASRPQDRQFILSSKKLLLSDSGFYLCAWSSANTGELFFGEGSRLTVL.

V gene TRBV6-2 or TRBV6-3 combines with J gene TRBJ1-2; D gene uncertain. The CDR3 extends over 15 amino acids. V was clipped by 8 bases and J by 5 bases, with 21 bases between them. Germline CDR1 is MNHEY and CDR2 is SVGEGT. The CDR3 reads CASCLSSPSVYGYTF. CDR3 nucleotides: TGTGCCAGCTGCCTCTCAAGCCCAAGCGTATATGGCTACACCTTC.

The chain links TRBV28 to TRBJ2-5; TRBD1 matches at 9 bases. After removal of 7 bases from V and 2 bases from J, the junction contained 11 bases not matched to a gene. This CDR3 spans 16 amino acids. Germline V lookup: CDR1 MDHEN, CDR2 SYDVKM. The CDR3 DNA is TGTGCCAGCACCCGGCCGACAGGGGGGGGTCAAGAGACCCAGTACTTC. This translates into CASTRPTGGGQETQYF. The whole variable domain, remainder taken from reference TRBV28 and TRBJ2-5, is DVKVTQSSRYLVKRTGEKVFLECVQDMDHENMFWYRQDPGLGLRLIYFSYDVKMKEKGDIPEGYSVSREKKERFSLILESASTNQTSMYLCASTRPTGGGQETQYFGPGTRLLVL.

The sample holds one count of this clone. This sequence joins TRBV4-1 and TRBJ1-6, with TRBD1 matching over 11 bases. The germline V gene has CDR1 MGHRA and CDR2 YSYEKL. This CDR3 comprises 16 residues. V lost 1 base, J lost 7 bases, and 3 bases stayed unmatched. The CDR3 DNA is TGCGCCAGCAGCCAAGTTCGGACAGGGGGCAATTCACCCCTCCACTTT. It encodes CASSQVRTGGNSPLHF.